The source of this T cell receptor beta chain is a study of regulatory T cells in long-lasting Graves disease. Study findings and constraints: Persistent disease was associated with favored TRBV28 usage and with favored use of TRBJ1-2 and TRBJ2-5. Reduced TCR diversity was observed in persistent Graves' patients versus newly diagnosed patients.

Germline-derived CDR1 and CDR2 are SGHTA and FQGNSA. The CDR3 loop spans 13 amino acids. Trimming took 2 bases from V and 1 from J, leaving 5 bases between them. Stated time point: newly diagnosed GD, antithyroid drugs for less than 3 months. The TCR library was made from RNA extracted from PBMCs. This clonotype was detected ten times or more. Antigen: not known. Sequencing libraries for TCR beta were prepared with iRepertoire HTBI primers and Arm-PCR of CDR3 regions. Original analysis: The study identified more than 50 TRBV and some 15 TRBJ segments across samples. TCRdb processed the multiplex PCR reads anew with MiXCR; each CDR3 protein has one entry. TCRdb assigned the V and J calls; the authors' analysis was not used. The table includes about 370,000 distinct CDR3 sequences, 15% to 18% detected once.

The rearrangement joins TRBV7-2 to TRBJ1-1; D not resolved. The material sequenced was peripheral blood mononuclear cells (PBMCs), taken at new diagnosis, from a patient treated with antithyroid drugs. The TCR sequence derives from a female donor with Graves disease. The CDR3 region is CASSLWGNTEAFF. The CDR3 DNA reads TGTGCCAGCAGCTTATGGGGGAACACTGAAGCTTTCTTT.